The clone carrying this TCR beta chain was seen a few times. The sample comes from a study of blood T cell repertoires in COVID-19. Study as a whole: Both acute and convalescent COVID-19 samples were obtained from the United States, Italy and Spain. Sample material is recorded as cDNA or gDNA derived from T cells, B-cell-depleted T cells, or PBMCs.

This CDR3 is 15 amino acids long. J lost 5 bases, V lost 2 bases, and 8 bases had no gene match. In germline, CDR1 is MNHNY, CDR2 SVGAGI (reference sequence). Per the original methods: Amplifying reference gene primers gave estimates of nucleated cell counts. The repertoire was sequenced with immunoSEQ multiplex PCR; TCRdb's copy has only in-frame clones and lacks some. The V and J calls and the clone size are those of that table, but D and trimming were determined from the DNA. Of about 100,000 clones in the sample, about 86% were seen once. The chain recombines TRBV6-6 with TRBJ2-5; TRBD2 agrees at 7 bases. This TCR came from a man of 80 years or more with acute or convalescent COVID-19. Sequences were obtained from peripheral blood. The CDR3 spells CASSYGGSGMETQYF. As DNA, the CDR3 is TGTGCCAGCAGTTACGGCGGGAGTGGTATGGAGACCCAGTACTTC.